This paragraph reports one T cell receptor (beta chain). The antigen is undetermined. Additional DNA sequences in this sample encode the identical CDR3. Trimming took off 3 bases at V and 5 bases at J, with 11 bases between the two ends. CDR3 size: 13 residues. CDR1 GTSNPN and CDR2 SVGIG come from the germline V gene (reference sequence). The data were obtained in a study of shared clonotypes between healthy human individuals. The study's findings and limits: Memory subsets had estimated richness that was generally smaller than that of naive subsets.

As processed by the authors: Filtering of immunoSEQ junctional sequences could not match full-length read filtering. Clones were sequenced by immunoSEQ multiplex PCR, and TCRdb holds only the in-frame ones, with some missing. V, J and clone size are those of that table, while D and trimming were read from the DNA. The table shows about 2 million clones, with roughly 96% occurring only once. The healthy adult donors were HIV-negative and reported no recent acute infections or vaccinations. Negatively enriched CD4+ T cells were divided by CD45RA into naive and memory. This TCR was sampled from a man aged 18 to 29 in good health. This chain joins TRBV30 and TRBJ1-5, with D perhaps matching TRBD1 (5 bases). The sequencing input was naive CD4+ T cells sorted from blood. The subset here: CD45RA+ positively selected. The CDR3 sequence is CAWSEGGDQPQHF. Written as DNA, the CDR3 is TGTGCCTGGAGCGAGGGAGGGGATCAGCCCCAGCATTTT.